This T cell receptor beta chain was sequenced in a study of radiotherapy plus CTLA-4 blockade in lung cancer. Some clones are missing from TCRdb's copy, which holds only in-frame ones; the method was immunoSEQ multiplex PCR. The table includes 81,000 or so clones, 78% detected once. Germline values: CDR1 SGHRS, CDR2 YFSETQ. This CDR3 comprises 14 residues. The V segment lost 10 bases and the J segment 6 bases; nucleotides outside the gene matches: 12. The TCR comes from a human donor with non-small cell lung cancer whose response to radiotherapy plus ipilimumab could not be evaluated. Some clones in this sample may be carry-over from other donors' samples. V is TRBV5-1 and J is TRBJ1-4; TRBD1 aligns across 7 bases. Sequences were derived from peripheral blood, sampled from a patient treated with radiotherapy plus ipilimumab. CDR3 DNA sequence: TGCGCCGCTCGACAGGGTGGGGATGATGAAAAACTGTTTTTT. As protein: CAARQGGDDEKLFF.